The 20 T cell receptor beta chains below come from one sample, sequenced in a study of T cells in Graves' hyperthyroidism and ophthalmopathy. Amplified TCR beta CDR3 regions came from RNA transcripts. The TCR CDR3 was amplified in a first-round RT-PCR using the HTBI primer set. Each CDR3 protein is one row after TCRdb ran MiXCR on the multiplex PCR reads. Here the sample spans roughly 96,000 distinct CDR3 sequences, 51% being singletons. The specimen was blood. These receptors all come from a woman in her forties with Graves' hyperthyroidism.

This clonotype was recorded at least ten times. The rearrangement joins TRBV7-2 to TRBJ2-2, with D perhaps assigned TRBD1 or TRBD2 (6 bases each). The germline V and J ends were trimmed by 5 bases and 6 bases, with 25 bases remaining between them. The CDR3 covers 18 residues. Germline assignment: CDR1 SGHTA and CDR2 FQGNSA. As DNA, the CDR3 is TGTGCCAGCAGCCAAGGACAGCCGGGCCCGCGGAGGGCCGGGGAGCTGTTTTTT. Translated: CASSQGQPGPRRAGELFF.

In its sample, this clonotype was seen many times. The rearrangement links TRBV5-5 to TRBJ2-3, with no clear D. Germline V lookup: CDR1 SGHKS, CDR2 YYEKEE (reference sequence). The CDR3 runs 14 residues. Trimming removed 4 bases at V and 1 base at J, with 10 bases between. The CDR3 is CASSDRPGTDTQYF. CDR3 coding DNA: TGTGCCAGCAGCGATCGACCGGGCACAGATACGCAGTATTTT.

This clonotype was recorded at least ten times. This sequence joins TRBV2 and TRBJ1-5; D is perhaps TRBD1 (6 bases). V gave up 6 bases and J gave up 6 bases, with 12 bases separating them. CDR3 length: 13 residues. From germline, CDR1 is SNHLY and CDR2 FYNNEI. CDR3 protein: CASSATGSQPQHF. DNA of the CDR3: TGTGCCAGCAGCGCAACAGGGTCTCAGCCCCAGCATTTT.

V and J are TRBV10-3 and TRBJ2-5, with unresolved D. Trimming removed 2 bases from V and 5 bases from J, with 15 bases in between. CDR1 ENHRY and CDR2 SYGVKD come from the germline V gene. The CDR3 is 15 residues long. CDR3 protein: CAISEGFQMGETQYF. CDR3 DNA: TGTGCCATCAGTGAGGGTTTTCAGATGGGGGAGACCCAGTACTTC.

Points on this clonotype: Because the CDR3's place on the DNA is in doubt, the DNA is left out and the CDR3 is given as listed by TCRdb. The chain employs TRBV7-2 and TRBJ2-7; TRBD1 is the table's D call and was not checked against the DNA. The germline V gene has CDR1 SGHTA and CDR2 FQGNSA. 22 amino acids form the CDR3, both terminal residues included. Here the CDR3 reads CASSFYICSASGVGTGDNEQYF.

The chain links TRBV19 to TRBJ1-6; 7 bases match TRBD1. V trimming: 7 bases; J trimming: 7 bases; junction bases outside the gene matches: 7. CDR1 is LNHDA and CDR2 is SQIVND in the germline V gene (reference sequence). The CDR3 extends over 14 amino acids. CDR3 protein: CASTSRGYNSPLHF. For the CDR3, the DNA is TGTGCCAGTACGTCCAGGGGGTACAATTCACCCCTCCACTTT.

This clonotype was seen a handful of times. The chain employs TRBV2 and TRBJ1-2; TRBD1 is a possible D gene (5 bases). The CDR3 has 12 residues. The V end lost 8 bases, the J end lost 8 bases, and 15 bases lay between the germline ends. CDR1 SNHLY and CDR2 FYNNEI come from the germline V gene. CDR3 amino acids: CASAAGGGGYTF. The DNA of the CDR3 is TGTGCCAGCGCCGCGGGGGGAGGCGGCTACACCTTC.

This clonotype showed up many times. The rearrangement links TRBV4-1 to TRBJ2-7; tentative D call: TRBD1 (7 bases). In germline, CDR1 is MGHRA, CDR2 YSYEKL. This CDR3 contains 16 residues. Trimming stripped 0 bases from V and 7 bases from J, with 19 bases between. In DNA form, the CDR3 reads TGCGCCAGCAGCCAAGATCGTGGAGGGGGCTTATATGAGCAGTACTTC. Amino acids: CASSQDRGGGLYEQYF.

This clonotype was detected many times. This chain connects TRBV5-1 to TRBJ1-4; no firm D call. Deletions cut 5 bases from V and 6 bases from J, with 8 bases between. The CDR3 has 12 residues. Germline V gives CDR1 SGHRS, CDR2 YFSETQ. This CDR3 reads CASRKEDEKLFF. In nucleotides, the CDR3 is TGCGCCAGCAGGAAGGAGGATGAAAAACTGTTTTTT.

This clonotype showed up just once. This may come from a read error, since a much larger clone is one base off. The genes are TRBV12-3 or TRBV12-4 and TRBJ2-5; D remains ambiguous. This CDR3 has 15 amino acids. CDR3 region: CASRPPGALQETQCF. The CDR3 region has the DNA TGTGCCAGCAGACCACCAGGAGCCCTCCAAGAGACCCAGTGCTTC.

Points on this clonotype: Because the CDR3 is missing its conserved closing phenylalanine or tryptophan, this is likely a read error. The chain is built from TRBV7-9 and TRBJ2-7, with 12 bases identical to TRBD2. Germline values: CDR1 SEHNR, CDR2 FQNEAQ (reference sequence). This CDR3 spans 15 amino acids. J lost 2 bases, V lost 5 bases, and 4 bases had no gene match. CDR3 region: CASSPRTSGAYEQYL. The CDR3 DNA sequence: TGTGCCAGCAGCCCTCGGACTAGCGGGGCCTACGAGCAGTACCTC.

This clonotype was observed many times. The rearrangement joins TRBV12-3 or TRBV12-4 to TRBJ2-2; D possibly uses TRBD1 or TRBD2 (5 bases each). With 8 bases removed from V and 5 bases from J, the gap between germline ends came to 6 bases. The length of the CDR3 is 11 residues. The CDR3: CASGGTGELFF. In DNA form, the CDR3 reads TGTGCCAGCGGGGGAACCGGGGAGCTGTTTTTT.

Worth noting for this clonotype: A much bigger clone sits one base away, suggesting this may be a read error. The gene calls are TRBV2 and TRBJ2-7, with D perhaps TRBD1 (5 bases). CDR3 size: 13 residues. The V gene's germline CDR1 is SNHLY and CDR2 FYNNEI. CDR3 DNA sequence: TGTGCCAGCAGAAGACAGTCCTCCTGCGAGCAGTACTTC. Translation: CASRRQSSCEQYF.

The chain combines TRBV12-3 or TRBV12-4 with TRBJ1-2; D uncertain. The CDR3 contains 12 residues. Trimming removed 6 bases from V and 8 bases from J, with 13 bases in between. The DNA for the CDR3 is TGTGCCAGCAGCCGAGCCGCGCGGGGCTACACCTTC. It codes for CASSRAARGYTF.

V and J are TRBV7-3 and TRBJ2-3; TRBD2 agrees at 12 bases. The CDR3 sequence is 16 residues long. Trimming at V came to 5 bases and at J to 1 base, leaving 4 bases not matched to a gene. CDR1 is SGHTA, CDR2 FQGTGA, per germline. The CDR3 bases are TGTGCCAGCAGCCTTCTAGCGGGAGGGGGCACAGATACGCAGTATTTT. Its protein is CASSLLAGGGTDTQYF.

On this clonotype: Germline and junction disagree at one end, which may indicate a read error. This CDR3 is CASSQDGQAF. Written as DNA, the CDR3 is TGCGCCAGCAGCCAAGATGGACAGGCCTTC. The V and J genes are TRBV4-1 and TRBJ2-7; 7 bases are shared with TRBD1. Per the germline V gene, CDR1 is MGHRA and CDR2 is YSYEKL. The CDR3 is 10 residues long.

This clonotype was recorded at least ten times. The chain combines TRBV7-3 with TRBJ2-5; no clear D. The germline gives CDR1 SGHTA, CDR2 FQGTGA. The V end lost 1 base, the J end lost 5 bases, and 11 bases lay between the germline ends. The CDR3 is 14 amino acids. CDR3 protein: CASSLNNDVETQYF. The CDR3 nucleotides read TGTGCCAGCAGCTTAAATAACGATGTGGAGACCCAGTACTTC.

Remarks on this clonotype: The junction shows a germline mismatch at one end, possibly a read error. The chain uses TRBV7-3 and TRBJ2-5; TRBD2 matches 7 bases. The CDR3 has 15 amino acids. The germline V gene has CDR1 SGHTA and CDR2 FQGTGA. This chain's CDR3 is CASSQGGTTLETQYF. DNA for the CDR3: TGCGCCAGCAGCCAAGGAGGGACTACCCTAGAGACGCAGTACTTC.

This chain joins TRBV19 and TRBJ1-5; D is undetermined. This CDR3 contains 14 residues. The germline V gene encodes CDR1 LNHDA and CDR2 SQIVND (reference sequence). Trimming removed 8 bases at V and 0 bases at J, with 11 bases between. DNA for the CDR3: TGTGCCAGTGGAGGCCAGTATAGCAATCAGCCCCAGCATTTT. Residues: CASGGQYSNQPQHF.

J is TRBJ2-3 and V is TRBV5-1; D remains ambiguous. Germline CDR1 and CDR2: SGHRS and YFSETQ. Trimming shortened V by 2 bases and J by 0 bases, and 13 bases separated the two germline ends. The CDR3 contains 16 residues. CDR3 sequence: CASSFILHGSTDTQYF. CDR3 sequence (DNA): TGCGCCAGCAGCTTCATTTTACACGGGAGCACAGATACGCAGTATTTT.